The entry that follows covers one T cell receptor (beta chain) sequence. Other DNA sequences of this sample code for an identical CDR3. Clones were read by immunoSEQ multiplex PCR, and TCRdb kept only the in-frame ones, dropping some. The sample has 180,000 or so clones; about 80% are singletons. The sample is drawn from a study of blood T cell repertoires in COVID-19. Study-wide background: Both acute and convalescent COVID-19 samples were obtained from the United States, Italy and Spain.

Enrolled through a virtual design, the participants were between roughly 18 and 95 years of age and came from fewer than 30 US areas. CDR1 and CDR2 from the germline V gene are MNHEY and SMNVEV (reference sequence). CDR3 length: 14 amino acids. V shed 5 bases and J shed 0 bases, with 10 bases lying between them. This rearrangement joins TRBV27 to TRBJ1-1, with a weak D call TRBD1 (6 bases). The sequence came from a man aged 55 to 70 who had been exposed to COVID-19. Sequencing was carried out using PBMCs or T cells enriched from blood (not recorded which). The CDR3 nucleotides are TGTGCCAGCAGTCTCCAGGGGATGAACACTGAAGCTTTCTTT. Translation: CASSLQGMNTEAFF.